A selection of T cell receptor beta chains follows, all from one sample in a study of blood T cells in healthy people across ages. Via MiXCR, TCRdb re-called the 5' RACE reads, giving one row per CDR3 protein. The sample contains some 1.5 million distinct CDR3 sequences, 28% of which appear only once. Sequencing was carried out using blood. These receptors all stem from a woman aged 25-40 years in good health. Both conserved end residues are part of each CDR3. The order of the fields is CDR3 length, clone size, D gene, J gene, V gene, CDR3 protein, CDR3 DNA. A D gene is named only where the DNA matches it firmly. A clone size is listed for some rows: how often the clone was seen (once, few, many), or a class if it is expanded.

length: 12
size: few
D: -
J: TRBJ2-2
V: TRBV20-1
CDR3: CSARGETGELFF
DNA: TGCAGTGCTAGAGGCGAGACCGGGGAGCTGTTTTTT

length: 16
size: -
D: TRBD1
J: TRBJ1-5
V: TRBV3-1
CDR3: CASSQSGGSVNQPQHF
DNA: TGTGCCAGCAGCCAATCAGGGGGCTCGGTCAATCAGCCCCAGCATTTT

length: 12
size: -
D: -
J: TRBJ2-3
V: TRBV10-2
CDR3: CASRTERDTQYF
DNA: TGCGCCAGCAGGACAGAGCGGGATACGCAGTATTTT

length: 16
size: -
D: -
J: TRBJ2-3
V: TRBV10-3
CDR3: CAISEAGYASTDTQYF
DNA: TGTGCCATCAGTGAGGCGGGCTATGCTAGCACAGACACGCAGTATTTT

length: 13
size: many
D: TRBD2
J: TRBJ2-7
V: TRBV6-5
CDR3: CASSRTSGGEQYF
DNA: TGTGCCAGCAGCCGGACTAGCGGGGGCGAGCAGTACTTC

length: 14
size: -
D: -
J: TRBJ2-7
V: TRBV20-1
CDR3: CSARDDGVDHEQYF
DNA: TGCAGTGCTAGAGATGATGGGGTGGACCACGAGCAGTACTTC

length: 13
size: few
D: -
J: TRBJ2-1
V: TRBV4-1
CDR3: CASSPNRFNEQFF
DNA: TGCGCCAGCAGCCCTAACAGGTTCAATGAGCAGTTCTTC

length: 13
size: -
D: -
J: TRBJ1-2
V: TRBV2
CDR3: CASGAGFNYGYTF
DNA: TGTGCCAGTGGCGCAGGGTTCAACTATGGCTACACCTTC

length: 13
size: -
D: -
J: TRBJ1-2
V: TRBV27
CDR3: CASSFPEGQGYTF
DNA: TGTGCCAGCAGTTTCCCGGAAGGGCAGGGCTACACCTTC

length: 12
size: -
D: -
J: TRBJ1-2
V: TRBV9
CDR3: CVSSVANYGYTF
DNA: TGTGTCAGCAGCGTAGCCAACTATGGCTACACCTTC

length: 14
size: -
D: -
J: TRBJ2-7
V: TRBV6-5
CDR3: CASHPAGGSYEQYF
DNA: TGTGCCAGCCACCCCGCCGGGGGCAGCTACGAGCAGTACTTC

length: 16
size: -
D: -
J: TRBJ1-2
V: TRBV5-5
CDR3: CASSQDVRQGGRGYTF
DNA: TGTGCCAGCAGCCAGGACGTACGGCAGGGAGGTCGCGGCTACACCTTC

length: 16
size: -
D: TRBD1
J: TRBJ1-2
V: TRBV5-1
CDR3: CASRRTGGAQDYGYTF
DNA: TGCGCCAGCAGACGGACAGGGGGCGCACAGGACTATGGCTACACCTTC

length: 12
size: many
D: -
J: TRBJ1-2
V: TRBV27
CDR3: CASSLSGVGYTF
DNA: TGTGCCAGCAGTTTGTCAGGGGTCGGCTACACCTTC

length: 14
size: few
D: -
J: TRBJ1-6
V: TRBV5-1
CDR3: CASSRDGLNSPLHF
DNA: TGCGCCAGCAGCCGGGACGGTCTTAATTCACCCCTCCACTTT

length: 17
size: -
D: TRBD2
J: TRBJ2-3
V: TRBV10-2
CDR3: CASAVTSGGSSTDTQYF
DNA: TGCGCCAGCGCTGTCACTAGCGGGGGGTCAAGCACAGATACGCAGTATTTT

length: 16
size: few
D: -
J: TRBJ1-4
V: TRBV9
CDR3: CASSVSFGVWGEKLFF
DNA: TGTGCCAGCAGCGTATCGTTCGGAGTTTGGGGTGAAAAACTGTTTTTT

length: 15
size: -
D: -
J: TRBJ2-7
V: TRBV11-2
CDR3: CASSPVSGTRLEQYF
DNA: TGTGCCAGCAGCCCCGTGTCGGGGACACGGCTCGAGCAGTACTTC

length: 16
size: -
D: -
J: TRBJ2-6
V: TRBV6-5
CDR3: CASRRNDNSGANVLTF
DNA: TGTGCCAGCAGACGGAACGATAACTCTGGGGCCAACGTCCTGACTTTC

length: 12
size: many
D: -
J: TRBJ2-3
V: TRBV9
CDR3: CASSPRFDTQYF
DNA: TGTGCCAGCAGCCCACGATTTGATACGCAGTATTTT

length: 15
size: -
D: -
J: TRBJ1-6
V: TRBV2
CDR3: CASRVTRPNNSPLHF
DNA: TGTGCCAGCAGAGTGACTAGGCCCAATAATTCACCCCTCCACTTT

length: 15
size: few
D: -
J: TRBJ2-3
V: TRBV10-3
CDR3: CAISEGASGTDTQYF
DNA: TGTGCCATCAGTGAGGGGGCTAGCGGCACAGATACGCAGTATTTT

length: 13
size: -
D: TRBD1
J: TRBJ1-1
V: TRBV6-1
CDR3: CASSQGVSAEAFF
DNA: TGTGCCAGCAGTCAGGGGGTCTCGGCGGAAGCTTTCTTT

length: 12
size: -
D: -
J: TRBJ2-7
V: TRBV7-9
CDR3: CASSFNAYEQYF
DNA: TGTGCCAGCAGCTTTAACGCTTACGAGCAGTACTTC

length: 14
size: few
D: -
J: TRBJ1-5
V: TRBV27
CDR3: CASSKRQLEQPQHF
DNA: TGTGCCAGCAGTAAGAGACAGTTAGAGCAGCCCCAGCATTTT

length: 19
size: -
D: TRBD2
J: TRBJ2-3
V: TRBV19
CDR3: CASSTLASGRAKTKNIQYF
DNA: TGTGCCAGTAGCACCCTCGCTAGCGGGAGGGCCAAAACCAAAAACATTCAGTATTTT

length: 17
size: -
D: -
J: TRBJ2-5
V: TRBV23-1
CDR3: CASRMPRVRTKEETQYF
DNA: TGCGCCAGCAGAATGCCCCGGGTGAGGACTAAGGAGGAGACCCAGTACTTC

length: 15
size: many
D: -
J: TRBJ2-7
V: TRBV14
CDR3: CASSQRRTTMLEQYF
DNA: TGTGCCAGCAGCCAACGGAGGACAACCATGTTAGAGCAGTACTTC

length: 14
size: many
D: TRBD2
J: TRBJ2-7
V: TRBV12-3/TRBV12-4
CDR3: CASRSSGSSYEQYF
DNA: TGTGCCAGCAGGTCTAGCGGGAGCTCCTACGAGCAGTACTTC

length: 18
size: -
D: -
J: TRBJ2-6
V: TRBV4-1
CDR3: CASSQDQPGLGGANVLTF
DNA: TGCGCCAGCAGCCAAGATCAGCCGGGGCTCGGTGGGGCCAACGTCCTGACTTTC

length: 14
size: few
D: -
J: TRBJ2-5
V: TRBV2
CDR3: CASSEAPDWEAQYF
DNA: TGTGCCAGCAGTGAAGCACCAGACTGGGAGGCCCAGTACTTC

length: 14
size: -
D: TRBD2
J: TRBJ2-3
V: TRBV29-1
CDR3: CSVRLAGVFGTQYF
DNA: TGCAGTGTCCGCCTAGCGGGAGTGTTCGGTACGCAGTATTTT

length: 12
size: -
D: -
J: TRBJ1-5
V: TRBV3-1
CDR3: CASSQDREPQHF
DNA: TGTGCCAGCAGCCAAGACAGGGAGCCCCAGCATTTT

length: 13
size: -
D: TRBD2
J: TRBJ2-7
V: TRBV20-1
CDR3: CSAEAGVGNEQYF
DNA: TGCAGTGCCGAAGCGGGAGTTGGAAACGAGCAGTACTTC

length: 13
size: few
D: -
J: TRBJ2-7
V: TRBV5-5
CDR3: CASSLDSRIEQYF
DNA: TGTGCCAGCAGCTTGGACTCTCGGATTGAGCAGTACTTC

length: 15
size: many
D: TRBD2
J: TRBJ2-1
V: TRBV5-5
CDR3: CASRSLAGGYNEQFF
DNA: TGTGCCAGCAGATCTCTAGCGGGAGGCTACAATGAGCAGTTCTTC

length: 15
size: -
D: -
J: TRBJ2-7
V: TRBV15
CDR3: CATSRGRTESYEQYF
DNA: TGTGCCACCAGCAGGGGAAGGACGGAATCCTACGAGCAGTACTTC

length: 13
size: -
D: -
J: TRBJ1-2
V: TRBV3-1
CDR3: CASSRLRSPGYTF
DNA: TGTGCCAGCAGCCGGTTGCGTAGTCCTGGCTACACCTTC

length: 13
size: -
D: -
J: TRBJ2-5
V: TRBV14
CDR3: CASSHNIVETQYF
DNA: TGTGCCAGCAGCCATAACATTGTGGAGACCCAGTACTTC

length: 14
size: -
D: -
J: TRBJ2-3
V: TRBV12-3/TRBV12-4
CDR3: CASTRGAETDTQYF
DNA: TGTGCCAGCACCCGAGGGGCAGAAACAGATACGCAGTATTTT

length: 17
size: -
D: -
J: TRBJ2-1
V: TRBV7-2
CDR3: CASSLGIGGGGPGEQFF
DNA: TGTGCCAGCAGCTTAGGGATAGGTGGGGGGGGCCCCGGTGAGCAGTTCTTC

length: 14
size: -
D: -
J: TRBJ1-5
V: TRBV3-1
CDR3: CASSQDRGTWPQHF
DNA: TGTGCCAGCAGCCAGGACAGAGGGACATGGCCCCAGCATTTT

length: 15
size: few
D: -
J: TRBJ2-2
V: TRBV18
CDR3: CASSRQRANTGELFF
DNA: TGTGCCAGCTCACGACAGCGGGCGAACACCGGGGAGCTGTTTTTT

length: 13
size: few
D: -
J: TRBJ1-6
V: TRBV7-6
CDR3: CASSADLNSPLHF
DNA: TGTGCCAGCAGCGCTGACCTTAATTCACCCCTCCACTTT

length: 16
size: -
D: -
J: TRBJ2-3
V: TRBV12-3/TRBV12-4
CDR3: CASSQGLPTSTDMQYF
DNA: TGTGCCAGCAGTCAGGGACTGCCGACGAGCACAGATATGCAGTATTTT

length: 13
size: -
D: -
J: TRBJ2-3
V: TRBV5-1
CDR3: CASSLGGTGSQYF
DNA: TGCGCCAGCAGCTTGGGGGGTACTGGTTCGCAGTATTTT

length: 14
size: -
D: TRBD1
J: TRBJ2-5
V: TRBV5-1
CDR3: CASSLPGGAETQYF
DNA: TGCGCCAGCAGCTTACCAGGGGGCGCAGAGACCCAGTACTTC

length: 13
size: -
D: -
J: TRBJ2-1
V: TRBV3-1
CDR3: CASSPPSADEQFF
DNA: TGTGCCAGCAGCCCCCCCAGCGCAGATGAGCAGTTCTTC

length: 14
size: many
D: TRBD2
J: TRBJ2-3
V: TRBV10-2
CDR3: CASCRLAATDTQYF
DNA: TGCGCCAGCTGTAGACTAGCGGCCACAGATACGCAGTATTTT

length: 16
size: many
D: TRBD1
J: TRBJ2-5
V: TRBV25-1
CDR3: CASSDLRQGAVETQYF
DNA: TGTGCCAGCAGTGATCTTCGACAGGGGGCGGTTGAGACCCAGTACTTC

length: 15
size: -
D: TRBD1
J: TRBJ2-3
V: TRBV20-1
CDR3: CSASDGQGKRDTQYF
DNA: TGCAGTGCTAGCGATGGACAGGGAAAACGAGATACGCAGTATTTT

length: 15
size: -
D: TRBD2
J: TRBJ2-5
V: TRBV20-1
CDR3: CSALRAGGVQETQYF
DNA: TGCAGTGCTCTCCGAGCGGGGGGGGTCCAAGAGACCCAGTACTTC